A selection of T cell receptor beta chains follows, all from one sample in a study of blood T cell repertoires in COVID-19. The method was immunoSEQ multiplex PCR; TCRdb's version includes in-frame clones alone and lacks a portion of them. The sample consists of around 260,000 clones, roughly 91% of them appearing once. The sequenced sample consisted of peripheral blood. These receptors were collected from a man in his thirties or forties with acute or convalescent COVID-19. Both conserved end residues are part of each CDR3. D genes are given only for firm matches. Rows may omit the clone size; those that give it use once, few, many or a size class.

CDR3nt: TGTGCCAGCAGTTTACTTGGGACTAGCGGAACTAGCACAGATACGCAGTATTTT
CDR3aa: CASSLLGTSGTSTDTQYF
v_gene: TRBV27
abundance: -
j_gene: TRBJ2-3
d_gene: TRBD2

CDR3nt: TGTGCCAGCAGGGGTAGCGGGGAATACGAGCAGTACTTC
CDR3aa: CASRGSGEYEQYF
v_gene: TRBV14
abundance: medium-sized
j_gene: TRBJ2-7
d_gene: TRBD2

CDR3nt: TGTGCCAGCAGCCAGGGACATCTTGGCCTCTACGAGCAGTACTTC
CDR3aa: CASSQGHLGLYEQYF
v_gene: TRBV14
abundance: -
j_gene: TRBJ2-7
d_gene: -

CDR3nt: TGTGCCTGGATGGGACTCGTTGGCTACACCTTC
CDR3aa: CAWMGLVGYTF
v_gene: TRBV30
abundance: once
j_gene: TRBJ1-2
d_gene: -

CDR3nt: TGTGCCAGCAGCCTACGGGACAGGAATTCACCCCTCCACTTT
CDR3aa: CASSLRDRNSPLHF
v_gene: TRBV11-2
abundance: -
j_gene: TRBJ1-6
d_gene: TRBD1

CDR3nt: TGCGCGAGGTGGGACAGAGAAAATTCACCCCTCCACTTT
CDR3aa: CARWDRENSPLHF
v_gene: TRBV10-1
abundance: -
j_gene: TRBJ1-6
d_gene: TRBD1

CDR3nt: TGCAGCGTTGTGGTCCGACAGGGGAACTATGGCTACACCTTC
CDR3aa: CSVVVRQGNYGYTF
v_gene: TRBV29-1
abundance: -
j_gene: TRBJ1-2
d_gene: TRBD1

CDR3nt: TGTGCCAGCAGCCCGGGCGGGGAAGTCTCCTACAATGAGCAGTTCTTC
CDR3aa: CASSPGGEVSYNEQFF
v_gene: TRBV5-6
abundance: -
j_gene: TRBJ2-1
d_gene: -

CDR3nt: TGTGCCAGCAGTTTGACGGGGGGGCTGGGTACGCAGTATTTT
CDR3aa: CASSLTGGLGTQYF
v_gene: TRBV28
abundance: once
j_gene: TRBJ2-3
d_gene: TRBD2

CDR3nt: TGTGCCAGCAGCCTTCCAGAATATGGCTACACCTTC
CDR3aa: CASSLPEYGYTF
v_gene: TRBV9
abundance: -
j_gene: TRBJ1-2
d_gene: -

CDR3nt: TGTGCCAGTAGTTCCGGGAACACTGAAGCTTTCTTT
CDR3aa: CASSSGNTEAFF
v_gene: TRBV19
abundance: -
j_gene: TRBJ1-1
d_gene: -

CDR3nt: TGTGCCAGCAGTTACGGGCTATACAATGAGCAGTTCTTC
CDR3aa: CASSYGLYNEQFF
v_gene: TRBV6-5
abundance: -
j_gene: TRBJ2-1
d_gene: -

CDR3nt: TGTGCCAGCAGCTTCCAGGGGGCTATGAACACCGGGGAGCTGTTTTTT
CDR3aa: CASSFQGAMNTGELFF
v_gene: TRBV5-6
abundance: -
j_gene: TRBJ2-2
d_gene: TRBD1

CDR3nt: TGTGCCAGCAGTTACTCCATTGCTGGGGCCAACGTCCTGACTTTC
CDR3aa: CASSYSIAGANVLTF
v_gene: TRBV6-5
abundance: -
j_gene: TRBJ2-6
d_gene: -

CDR3nt: TGTGCCAGCAGCTTAGCGCAGGGGAATTCACCCCTCCACTTT
CDR3aa: CASSLAQGNSPLHF
v_gene: TRBV7-9
abundance: -
j_gene: TRBJ1-6
d_gene: -

CDR3nt: TGTGCCAGCAGTAACGGGGGGGGGATCGCCTACAATGAGCAGTTCTTC
CDR3aa: CASSNGGGIAYNEQFF
v_gene: TRBV6-6
abundance: -
j_gene: TRBJ2-1
d_gene: TRBD2

CDR3nt: TGTGCCAGCTCACCATCAATCGGGCTAGCGGGGCAAGGGGAGACCCAGTACTTC
CDR3aa: CASSPSIGLAGQGETQYF
v_gene: TRBV18
abundance: -
j_gene: TRBJ2-5
d_gene: TRBD2

CDR3nt: TGTGCCAGCAGCTTACAAGCGGGAAGGGTCGCAGATACGCAGTATTTT
CDR3aa: CASSLQAGRVADTQYF
v_gene: TRBV7-3
abundance: -
j_gene: TRBJ2-3
d_gene: TRBD2

CDR3nt: TGTGCCAGCTCACTCAACAGGGGAACTAATGAAAAACTGTTTTTT
CDR3aa: CASSLNRGTNEKLFF
v_gene: TRBV18
abundance: -
j_gene: TRBJ1-4
d_gene: TRBD1

CDR3nt: TGTGCCAGCAGCCACGTCGGGGGGAATGAGCAGTTCTTC
CDR3aa: CASSHVGGNEQFF
v_gene: TRBV6-5
abundance: once
j_gene: TRBJ2-1
d_gene: TRBD2

CDR3nt: TGTGCCAGCAGCCCCCGCCAGTCTAGCGGGAGGAATGAGCAGTTCTTC
CDR3aa: CASSPRQSSGRNEQFF
v_gene: TRBV3-1/TRBV3-2
abundance: -
j_gene: TRBJ2-1
d_gene: TRBD2

CDR3nt: TGTGCCAGCAGCCGGGAGGTGAACACTGAAGCTTTCTTT
CDR3aa: CASSREVNTEAFF
v_gene: TRBV7-3
abundance: -
j_gene: TRBJ1-1
d_gene: -

CDR3nt: TGTGCCAGCAGCCTGGGACAGGGAAACACTGAAGCTTTCTTT
CDR3aa: CASSLGQGNTEAFF
v_gene: TRBV7-2
abundance: -
j_gene: TRBJ1-1
d_gene: TRBD1

CDR3nt: TGCGCCAGCAGTGAGGGACAGGCAGCCTGGGAGACCCAGTACTTC
CDR3aa: CASSEGQAAWETQYF
v_gene: TRBV10-1
abundance: once
j_gene: TRBJ2-5
d_gene: TRBD1

CDR3nt: TGTGCCAGCAGTGAAGCATACTCGCAGTTCTTC
CDR3aa: CASSEAYSQFF
v_gene: TRBV6-1
abundance: once
j_gene: TRBJ2-1
d_gene: -

CDR3nt: TGTGCCAGCAGCACGGACCCGGGACAGGGGTTATCCTACGAGCAGTACTTC
CDR3aa: CASSTDPGQGLSYEQYF
v_gene: TRBV9
abundance: -
j_gene: TRBJ2-7
d_gene: TRBD1

CDR3nt: TGCAGCGTTAGGCGGACATTGAACACTGAAGCTTTCTTT
CDR3aa: CSVRRTLNTEAFF
v_gene: TRBV29-1
abundance: -
j_gene: TRBJ1-1
d_gene: -

CDR3nt: TGTGCCAGCAGCCCCCAGCGGGGGAGCACAGATACGCAGTATTTT
CDR3aa: CASSPQRGSTDTQYF
v_gene: TRBV14
abundance: -
j_gene: TRBJ2-3
d_gene: TRBD2

CDR3nt: TGTGCCAGCAGCGAGGGGGGGCCGTTCGCCGGGGAGCTGTTTTTT
CDR3aa: CASSEGGPFAGELFF
v_gene: TRBV9
abundance: once
j_gene: TRBJ2-2
d_gene: -

CDR3nt: TGTGCCAGTAGTATACAAGGATTGTCTAGCTCTGGGGCCAACGTCCTGACTTTC
CDR3aa: CASSIQGLSSSGANVLTF
v_gene: TRBV19
abundance: -
j_gene: TRBJ2-6
d_gene: -

CDR3nt: TGTGCCAGCAGGGCAGGGGGCTTGGAGACCCAGTACTTC
CDR3aa: CASRAGGLETQYF
v_gene: TRBV2
abundance: -
j_gene: TRBJ2-5
d_gene: TRBD1

CDR3nt: TGTGCCACCAGCCGAGATGTTGGGACAGAAGAAAAACTGTTTTTT
CDR3aa: CATSRDVGTEEKLFF
v_gene: TRBV15
abundance: -
j_gene: TRBJ1-4
d_gene: TRBD1

CDR3nt: TGTGCCAGCAGCTTGTCCGCGAGTACGGATACGCAGTATTTT
CDR3aa: CASSLSASTDTQYF
v_gene: TRBV5-4
abundance: once
j_gene: TRBJ2-3
d_gene: -

CDR3nt: TGTGCCAGCAGTGAAGCCGGGACAGAAACCTTTTACGAGCAGTACTTC
CDR3aa: CASSEAGTETFYEQYF
v_gene: TRBV6-1
abundance: -
j_gene: TRBJ2-7
d_gene: TRBD1

CDR3nt: TGTGCCAGCAGCTTAGAGAGACAGGCGTTCTACGAGCAGTACTTC
CDR3aa: CASSLERQAFYEQYF
v_gene: TRBV11-2
abundance: -
j_gene: TRBJ2-7
d_gene: -

CDR3nt: TGCGCCAGCAGCCAAGAGCCCCAGCGTCTTCAAGAGACCCAGTACTTC
CDR3aa: CASSQEPQRLQETQYF
v_gene: TRBV4-1
abundance: -
j_gene: TRBJ2-5
d_gene: -

CDR3nt: TGTGCCAGCAGCGGGACAGGGGGAAATGAAAAACTGTTTTTT
CDR3aa: CASSGTGGNEKLFF
v_gene: TRBV7-9
abundance: -
j_gene: TRBJ1-4
d_gene: TRBD1

CDR3nt: TGCGCCAGCAGCTTGCCAGGGGTAGATGAGCAGTACTTC
CDR3aa: CASSLPGVDEQYF
v_gene: TRBV5-1
abundance: -
j_gene: TRBJ2-7
d_gene: -

CDR3nt: TGTGCCAGCAGTTACGTTTCGACAGGGGGAGGAGGGACCCAGTACTTC
CDR3aa: CASSYVSTGGGGTQYF
v_gene: TRBV6-2/TRBV6-3
abundance: -
j_gene: TRBJ2-5
d_gene: TRBD1

CDR3nt: TGCGCCAGCAGCTTGGAAACCAGGAGGAGTTCACCCCTCCACTTT
CDR3aa: CASSLETRRSSPLHF
v_gene: TRBV5-1
abundance: few
j_gene: TRBJ1-6
d_gene: -

CDR3nt: TGTGCCAGCAGCCAAGCGGGATCAGATACGCAGTATTTT
CDR3aa: CASSQAGSDTQYF
v_gene: TRBV3-1/TRBV3-2
abundance: once
j_gene: TRBJ2-3
d_gene: -

CDR3nt: TGTGCCAGCAGCTCAGGACTGCTCTATGGCTACACCTTC
CDR3aa: CASSSGLLYGYTF
v_gene: TRBV5-6
abundance: few
j_gene: TRBJ1-2
d_gene: -

CDR3nt: TGTGCCACCAGCAGAGGAAGACAGTCGGCTGGAGCTTTCTTT
CDR3aa: CATSRGRQSAGAFF
v_gene: TRBV15
abundance: -
j_gene: TRBJ1-1
d_gene: -

CDR3nt: TGTGCCGCACAGGGGAGGATTTATTCACCCCTCCACTTT
CDR3aa: CAAQGRIYSPLHF
v_gene: TRBV28
abundance: -
j_gene: TRBJ1-6
d_gene: TRBD1

CDR3nt: TGTGCCAGTAGTCCCGGGGGTTTCTACGAGCAGTACTTC
CDR3aa: CASSPGGFYEQYF
v_gene: TRBV19
abundance: -
j_gene: TRBJ2-7
d_gene: -

CDR3nt: TGTGCCAGCAGCTTATACAGGCCGAGCTCTGGAAACACCATATATTTT
CDR3aa: CASSLYRPSSGNTIYF
v_gene: TRBV7-2
abundance: -
j_gene: TRBJ1-3
d_gene: -

CDR3nt: TGTGCCTCGAAGAAGGGGGACTATGGCTACACCTTC
CDR3aa: CASKKGDYGYTF
v_gene: TRBV19
abundance: -
j_gene: TRBJ1-2
d_gene: -

CDR3nt: TGTGCCAGTAGTCGAGAGGGGGCGAGCTCCTATAATTCACCCCTCCACTTT
CDR3aa: CASSREGASSYNSPLHF
v_gene: TRBV19
abundance: -
j_gene: TRBJ1-6
d_gene: TRBD1